This TCR beta chain was sequenced in a study of cytomegalovirus exposure and HLA in healthy donors. Study background: A previous analysis identified about 110 million unique TCR beta sequences derived from about 180 million T cells. Study-wide findings and caveats: What a later analysis showed was that several of the most significant clusters appeared linked to common viral pathogens.

The CDR3 has 14 residues. Germline CDR1 and CDR2: SGHRS and YFSETQ. Trimming left V 4 bases short and J 4 bases short, with 15 bases between. 60 Vbeta and 13 Jbeta primers were used in PCR. Clones were read by immunoSEQ multiplex PCR, and TCRdb kept only the in-frame ones, dropping some. This sample has 150,000 to 200,000 clones, with roughly four fifths found just once. On this clone itself: Antigen specificity is unknown.

The sequencing sample was made of PBMCs. This sequence joins TRBV5-1 and TRBJ2-7; D perhaps matches TRBD1 (6 bases). The TCR originated in a man in his fifties in good health and CMV-seropositive. The CDR3 spells CASSASFTGYEQYF. CDR3 coding DNA: TGCGCCAGCAGCGCATCATTTACAGGGTACGAGCAGTACTTC.